This passage covers 5 T cell receptor beta chains from one sample sequenced in a study of Ad26.COV2.S vaccination and SARS-CoV-2 variants. Repertoires were generated with immunoSEQ multiplex PCR, while TCRdb's copy carries only in-frame clones and drops some. The table has hundreds of thousands of clones, roughly 85% seen once. Treatment denoted: about 20 received Ad26.COV2.S at low or high dose, single or two shots; several received placebo; per-sample allocation not given. Specimen acquisition occurred on day 63 following the initial vaccine or placebo injection. The source was peripheral blood, collected in a trial of Ad26.COV2.S vaccine versus placebo. These receptors originate from a person aged 18-60 years who received the Ad26.COV2.S COVID-19 vaccine or a placebo.

The rearrangement links TRBV13 to TRBJ1-1; D is possibly TRBD1 (6 bases). From germline, CDR1 is PRHDT and CDR2 FYEKMQ (reference sequence). The length of the CDR3 is 14 residues. Trimming removed 3 bases from V and 4 bases from J, with 12 bases in between. The CDR3 DNA reads as TGTGCCAGCAGCTTCGAGGACAGATTCACTGAAGCTTTCTTT. This sequence encodes CASSFEDRFTEAFF.

This chain links TRBV18 with TRBJ1-1; no definite D call. Germline V lookup: CDR1 KGHSH, CDR2 LQKENI. The V end lost 3 bases, the J end lost 3 bases, and 11 bases lay between the germline ends. CDR3 length: 14 residues. CDR3 in DNA: TGTGCCAGCTCACCGCCGGACGGATACACTGAAGCTTTCTTT. As protein: CASSPPDGYTEAFF. Drawing the rest from reference TRBV18 and TRBJ1-1, the complete variable domain is NAGVMQNPRHLVRRRGQEARLRCSPMKGHSHVYWYRQLPEEGLKFMVYLQKENIIDESGMPKERFSAEFPKEGPSILRIQQVVRGDSAAYFCASSPPDGYTEAFFGQGTRLTVV.

This sequence joins TRBV4-1 and TRBJ2-7; unclear D gene. Between the trimmed V and J ends, which lost 1 base and 3 bases, there was a span of 7 bases. Germline V CDR1 and CDR2: MGHRA, YSYEKL. CDR3 length: 13 residues. CDR3 sequence reads: CASSQGFRYEQYF. The DNA for the CDR3 is TGCGCCAGCAGCCAAGGTTTTCGCTACGAGCAGTACTTC.

V and J are TRBV3-1 (or the pseudogene TRBV3-2) and TRBJ1-3; TRBD1 aligns across 7 bases. Trimming took 4 bases from V and 2 from J; bases not matched to a gene: 2. The CDR3 consists of 14 residues. Germline V lookup: CDR1 LGHDT, CDR2 YNNKEL (reference sequence). The CDR3 DNA sequence: TGTGCCAGCAGCCTAGGACAGGCTGGAAACACCATATATTTT. This translates into CASSLGQAGNTIYF.

The chain carries TRBV5-6 and TRBJ1-6, with 10 bases identical to TRBD1. Trimming at V came to 4 bases and at J to 8 bases, leaving 3 bases not matched to a gene. CDR1 and CDR2 from the germline V gene are SGHDT and YYEEEE. The CDR3 is made up of 14 amino acids. The CDR3 region is CASSRDRGYSPLHF. In nucleotides, the CDR3 is TGTGCCAGCAGCCGGGACAGGGGTTATTCACCCCTCCACTTT.